One and the same sample provided the 14 T cell receptor beta chains below, sequenced in a study of T cell repertoires in cytomegalovirus infection. Using its own MiXCR run on the reads, TCRdb lists one record per CDR3 protein. Here the sample spans some 300,000 distinct CDR3 sequences, approximately 8.9% being singletons. Sequencing was done on a sample of PBMCs. These receptors all come from a human donor in good health (CMV status not recorded). Some clones in this sample may be carry-over from other donors' samples.

This clonotype was counted ten times or more. The chain joins TRBV7-6 to TRBJ2-1; 10 nucleotides agree with TRBD1. CDR1 SGHVS and CDR2 FNYEAQ come from the germline V gene. V shed 5 bases, J shed 7 bases, and the junction held 8 bases outside the gene matches. This CDR3 contains 15 residues. CDR3 sequence (DNA): TGTGCCAGCAGCCTCGGGACAGGGGCGGTTAATGAGCAGTTCTTC. Encoded protein: CASSLGTGAVNEQFF. The variable domain in full, with the rest retrieved from reference TRBV7-6 and TRBJ2-1, is GAGVSQSPRYKVTKRGQDVALRCDPISGHVSLYWYRQALGQGPEFLTYFNYEAQQDKSGLPNDRFSAERPEGSISTLTIQRTEQRDSAMYRCASSLGTGAVNEQFFGPGTRLTVL.

The chain is built from TRBV20-1 and TRBJ1-5; D unclear. V shed 1 base and J shed 1 base, with 8 bases lying between them. The CDR3 sequence is 14 residues long. Looked up from germline, CDR1 is DFQATT and CDR2 is SNEGSKA (reference sequence). The CDR3 reads CSARGTWSNQPQHF. CDR3 coding DNA: TGCAGTGCTAGAGGGACGTGGAGCAATCAGCCCCAGCATTTT.

This clonotype came up many times. This chain links TRBV12-3 or TRBV12-4 with TRBJ1-4; D remains unclear. This CDR3 has 14 residues. The germline V and J ends were trimmed by 5 bases and 7 bases, with 14 bases remaining between them. The CDR3 region is CASSPSLSSEKLFF. The CDR3 DNA follows: TGTGCCAGCAGTCCCTCACTTAGTAGTGAAAAACTGTTTTTT.

This clonotype was recorded many times. V gene TRBV5-1 combines with J gene TRBJ2-7, with 13 bases aligning to TRBD2. The CDR3 contains 16 residues. Looked up from germline, CDR1 is SGHRS and CDR2 is YFSETQ. With V trimmed by 1 base and J by 3 bases, 4 bases remained unmatched. The CDR3 is CASSLTGTSGDYEQYF. CDR3 coding DNA: TGCGCCAGCAGCTTGACCGGGACTAGCGGGGACTACGAGCAGTACTTC.

This clonotype was counted ten times or more. J is TRBJ2-1 and V is TRBV7-9; D possibly uses TRBD1 or TRBD2 (9 bases each). The CDR3 contains 19 residues. Per the germline V gene, CDR1 is SEHNR and CDR2 is FQNEAQ (reference sequence). Trimming pared 5 bases from V and 4 bases from J, leaving 27 bases between. CDR3 nucleotides: TGTGCCAGCAGCCCTTGGGACAGGGAGAGACTAGCGGAGTACAATGAGCAGTTCTTC. It translates to CASSPWDRERLAEYNEQFF.

The V and J genes are TRBV7-2 and TRBJ2-7; D could derive from TRBD1 or TRBD2 (5 bases each). This CDR3 is 14 amino acids long. Trimming removed 1 base from V and 4 bases from J, with 11 bases in between. CDR1 is SGHTA, CDR2 FQGNSA, per germline. CDR3 residues: CASSLDQGVYEQYV. As DNA, the CDR3 is TGTGCCAGCAGCTTAGACCAGGGAGTTTACGAGCAGTACGTC.

This clonotype was seen at least ten times. The V call is TRBV5-6, the J call TRBJ2-3, with D unclear. Trimming left V 0 bases short and J 8 bases short, with 7 bases between. From germline, CDR1 is SGHDT and CDR2 YYEEEE. CDR3 length equals 12 residues. CDR3 in DNA: TGTGCCAGCAGCTTGGATCGCGGTACGCAGTATTTT. It encodes CASSLDRGTQYF. The full variable domain, its missing parts supplied by reference TRBV5-6 and TRBJ2-3, is DAGVTQSPTHLIKTRGQQVTLRCSPKSGHDTVSWYQQALGQGPQFIFQYYEEEERQRGNFPDRFSGHQFPNYSSELNVNALLLGDSALYLCASSLDRGTQYFGPGTRLTVL.

This clonotype was counted at least ten times. The chain combines TRBV7-2 with TRBJ1-5; D unresolved. The ends were cut back, 0 bases at V and 6 bases at J, with 12 bases in the middle. The CDR3 is 15 amino acids. Germline CDR1 SGHTA, CDR2 FQGNSA. The CDR3 protein is CASSLAGVPSQPQHF. DNA of the CDR3: TGTGCCAGCAGCTTAGCTGGTGTCCCAAGTCAGCCCCAGCATTTT.

The table lists this clonotype with many counts. J is TRBJ2-1 and V is TRBV7-2; D not resolved. The CDR3 is 13 amino acids. Germline values: CDR1 SGHTA, CDR2 FQGNSA. V lost 5 bases, J lost 9 bases, and 14 bases lay in between. The CDR3 coding sequence is TGTGCCAGCAGCACCGCCCTGGGGTTTGAGCAGTTCTTC. Translated: CASSTALGFEQFF.

Many counts were recorded for this clonotype. The chain couples TRBV28 to TRBJ2-5; D is possibly TRBD2 (5 bases). From germline, CDR1 is MDHEN and CDR2 SYDVKM. The CDR3 runs to 11 residues. The germline V and J ends were trimmed by 7 bases and 10 bases, with 13 bases remaining between them. The CDR3 DNA follows: TGTGCCAGCACCGCGGGCCCCTACCAGTACTTC. It codes for CASTAGPYQYF.

This clonotype was observed many times. This chain links TRBV29-1 with TRBJ2-1, with TRBD2 matching 16 bases. V lost 7 bases, J lost 8 bases, and 8 bases stayed unmatched. The CDR3 totals 15 residues. CDR1 is SQVTM and CDR2 is ANQGSEA in the germline V gene. DNA of the CDR3: TGCAGCGCTATGGGACTAGCGGGGGGGCCCGATGAGCAGTTCTTC. Translation gives CSAMGLAGGPDEQFF.

Many counts were recorded for this clonotype. V is TRBV6-4 and J is TRBJ1-1; no clear D. CDR3 size: 14 residues. Trimming removed 4 bases at V and 4 bases at J, with 13 bases between. Germline CDR1 and CDR2: MRHNA and SNTAGT. CDR3 loop: CASSVQAFGTEAFF. The CDR3 DNA is TGTGCCAGCAGTGTTCAGGCGTTCGGCACTGAAGCTTTCTTT.

The sample holds many counts of this clonotype. This chain uses TRBV7-2 with TRBJ2-2; D remains unclear. Germline CDR1 reads SGHTA; CDR2 reads FQGNSA. V was shortened by 5 bases and J by 5 bases, with 12 bases between the two germline ends. The CDR3 sequence is 14 residues long. In DNA form, the CDR3 reads TGTGCCAGCAGCCAGAGTTTGGCAACCGGGGAGCTGTTTTTT. Amino acids: CASSQSLATGELFF. Supplemented by reference TRBV7-2 and TRBJ2-2, the full variable domain reads GAGVSQSPSNKVTEKGKDVELRCDPISGHTALYWYRQSLGQGLEFLIYFQGNSAPDKSGLPSDRFSAERTGGSVSTLTIQRTQQEDSAVYLCASSQSLATGELFFGEGSRLTVL.

This clonotype showed up many times. CDR3 sequence: CASRWGQMNTEAFF. The CDR3 DNA reads as TGTGCCAGCAGGTGGGGACAGATGAACACTGAAGCTTTCTTT. The V call is TRBV12-3 or TRBV12-4, the J call TRBJ1-1, with 7 bases that match TRBD1. The CDR3 is made up of 14 amino acids. V was pared by 6 bases and J by 0 bases, with 4 bases of the junction left unmatched.